This entry is about one TCR beta chain. Method: immunoSEQ multiplex PCR; TCRdb's copy keeps in-frame clones and lacks some. Here the sample spans 470,000 or so clones, around 89% being singletons. This record comes from a study of blood T cell repertoires in COVID-19. Study details: Samples of COVID-19 (acute and convalescent) were obtained from the United States, Italy and Spain.

Deletions cut 0 bases from V and 6 bases from J, with 12 bases between. CDR1 and CDR2 from the germline V gene are LGHDT and YNNKEL (reference sequence). CDR3 size: 14 residues. The sequence was obtained from a woman in her thirties with acute or convalescent COVID-19. J is TRBJ2-7 and V is TRBV3-1 (or the pseudogene TRBV3-2), with D possibly TRBD1 on 5 matching bases. Sequences were obtained from peripheral blood. CDR3 nucleotides: TGTGCCAGCAGCCAAGATCTCAGGGCCATCGAGCAGTACTTC. Translated, it gives CASSQDLRAIEQYF.